This TCR beta chain stems from a study of T cell responses to AZD1222 COVID-19 vaccine. About the study: Second-dose intervals near 4 or 12 weeks were combined.

Data came from immunoSEQ multiplex PCR; TCRdb stores just in-frame clones and leaves some out. The sample gives about 140,000 clones, roughly nine tenths of which show up once; about 3% is in the top ten. V was clipped by 7 bases and J by 4 bases, with 23 bases between them. This CDR3 spans 16 amino acids. CDR1 and CDR2 from the germline V gene are SNHLY and FYNNEI. As to this clone: Its antigen is not identified.

Study-wide results and caveats: Donors were chiefly white British, with a greater number of females, and clonal diversity was perhaps underestimated. Unmutated variant regions are reportedly the target of nearly half of TCRs that are spike-specific.

This specimen was peripheral blood, taken on day 0 of AZD1222 vaccination. V gene TRBV2 combines with J gene TRBJ2-7; no definite D call. The TCR sequence derives from an adult in good health. CDR3 region: CASNPGPANPFYEQYF. CDR3 DNA: TGTGCCAGCAACCCCGGCCCGGCTAACCCTTTTTACGAGCAGTACTTC.